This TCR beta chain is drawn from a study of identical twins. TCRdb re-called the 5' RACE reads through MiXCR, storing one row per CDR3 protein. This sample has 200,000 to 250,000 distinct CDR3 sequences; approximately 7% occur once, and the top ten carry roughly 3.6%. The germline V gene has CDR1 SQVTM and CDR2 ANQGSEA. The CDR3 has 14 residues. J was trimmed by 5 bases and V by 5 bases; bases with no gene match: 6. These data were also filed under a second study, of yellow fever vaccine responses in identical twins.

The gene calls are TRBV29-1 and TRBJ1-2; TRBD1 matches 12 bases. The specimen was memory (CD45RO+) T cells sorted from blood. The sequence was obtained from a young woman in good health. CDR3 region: CSVPGTGGGYGYTF. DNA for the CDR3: TGCAGCGTTCCCGGGACAGGGGGCGGTTATGGCTACACCTTC.